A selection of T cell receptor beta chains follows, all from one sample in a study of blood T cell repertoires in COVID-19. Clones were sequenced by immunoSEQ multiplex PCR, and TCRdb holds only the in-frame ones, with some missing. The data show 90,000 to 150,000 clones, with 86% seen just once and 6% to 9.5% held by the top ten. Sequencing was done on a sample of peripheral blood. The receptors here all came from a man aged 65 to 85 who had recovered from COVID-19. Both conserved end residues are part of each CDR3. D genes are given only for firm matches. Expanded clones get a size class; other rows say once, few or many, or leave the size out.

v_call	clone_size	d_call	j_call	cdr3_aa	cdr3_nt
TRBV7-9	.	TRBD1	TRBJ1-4	CASSPGDRDYEKLFF	TGTGCCAGCAGCCCAGGGGACAGGGACTATGAAAAACTGTTTTTT
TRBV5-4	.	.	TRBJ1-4	CASSFRQATNEKLFF	TGTGCCAGCAGCTTTAGACAAGCAACTAATGAAAAACTGTTTTTT
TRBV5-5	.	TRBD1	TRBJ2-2	CASSSYRGQGTGELFF	TGTGCCAGCAGTTCTTACAGGGGTCAAGGCACCGGGGAGCTGTTTTTT
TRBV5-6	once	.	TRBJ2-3	CASSLDRQTGTDTQYF	TGTGCCAGCAGCTTGGACAGACAAACGGGCACAGATACGCAGTATTTT
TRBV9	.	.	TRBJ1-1	CASSVSQGGTEAFF	TGTGCCAGCAGCGTCTCACAGGGTGGAACTGAAGCTTTCTTT
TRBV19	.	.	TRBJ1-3	CASSMDNSGNTIYF	TGTGCCAGTAGTATGGACAACTCTGGAAACACCATATATTTT
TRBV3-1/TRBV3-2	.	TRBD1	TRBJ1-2	CASSRGGQGYGYTF	TGTGCCAGCAGCCGCGGAGGACAGGGCTATGGCTACACCTTC
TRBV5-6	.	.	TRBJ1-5	CASKIDGGCGNQPQHF	TGTGCCAGCAAGATAGACGGGGGTTGCGGCAATCAGCCCCAGCATTTT
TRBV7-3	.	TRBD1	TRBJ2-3	CASSLGQGTTQYF	TGTGCCAGCAGCCTAGGACAGGGAACCACGCAGTATTTT
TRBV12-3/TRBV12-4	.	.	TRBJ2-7	CATALGLPYEQYF	TGTGCCACCGCACTAGGGCTGCCTTACGAGCAGTACTTC
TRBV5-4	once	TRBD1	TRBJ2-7	CASSRTGSYEQYF	TGTGCCAGCAGCCGGACAGGGTCCTACGAGCAGTACTTC
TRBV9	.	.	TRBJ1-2	CASSVGEGYGYGYTF	TGTGCCAGCAGCGTAGGGGAGGGTTACGGCTATGGCTACACCTTC
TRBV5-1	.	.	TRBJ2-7	CASSLEGGPYLSEQYF	TGCGCCAGCAGCTTGGAGGGAGGACCTTACCTTAGCGAGCAGTACTTC
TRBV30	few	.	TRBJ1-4	CAWSSGRDFNEKLFF	TGTGCCTGGAGTTCAGGACGGGACTTTAATGAAAAACTGTTTTTT
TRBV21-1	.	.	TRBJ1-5	CASSKAYRSQHF	TGTGCCAGCAGCAAGGCCTACAGGTCCCAGCATTTT
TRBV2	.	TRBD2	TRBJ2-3	CASSEAHTSGGPSPQYF	TGTGCCAGCAGTGAAGCGCATACTAGCGGGGGCCCTTCCCCGCAGTATTTT
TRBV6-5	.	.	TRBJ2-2	CASSRSGPNTGELFF	TGTGCCAGCAGTCGAAGCGGGCCGAACACCGGGGAGCTGTTTTTT
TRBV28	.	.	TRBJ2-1	CASSYPGKSNEQFF	TGTGCCAGCAGTTATCCAGGGAAAAGCAATGAGCAGTTCTTC
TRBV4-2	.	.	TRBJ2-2	CASSQEVLEAGELFF	TGTGCCAGCAGCCAAGAAGTACTAGAGGCCGGGGAGCTGTTTTTT
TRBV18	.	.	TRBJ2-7	CASSQAEPPSYEQYF	TGTGCCAGCTCACAAGCTGAACCCCCTTCCTACGAGCAGTACTTC
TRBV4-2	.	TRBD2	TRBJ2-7	CASSRRLAEGAYEQYF	TGTGCCAGCAGCCGCCGACTAGCGGAGGGTGCTTACGAGCAGTACTTC
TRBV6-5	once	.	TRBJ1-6	CASSYGGQLYNSPLHF	TGTGCCAGCAGTTACGGCGGTCAGCTCTATAATTCACCCCTCCACTTT
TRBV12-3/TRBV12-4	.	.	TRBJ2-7	CASTRGALDEQYF	TGTGCCAGCACCAGGGGGGCTCTGGACGAGCAGTACTTC
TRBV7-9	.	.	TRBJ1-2	CASSFVRGSNYGYTF	TGTGCCAGCAGCTTCGTTAGGGGTTCTAACTATGGCTACACCTTC
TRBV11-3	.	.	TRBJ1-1	CASSARRNTEAFF	TGTGCCAGCAGCGCCCGGAGGAACACTGAAGCTTTCTTT
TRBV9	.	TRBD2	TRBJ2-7	CASSLGGTDSYEQYF	TGTGCCAGCAGCCTCGGGGGGACTGACTCCTACGAGCAGTACTTC
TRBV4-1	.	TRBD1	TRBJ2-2	CASSQDFRTGVTGELFF	TGCGCCAGCAGCCAAGATTTCAGGACAGGGGTCACCGGGGAGCTGTTTTTT
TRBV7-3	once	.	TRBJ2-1	CASSLTSDEQFF	TGTGCCAGCAGCTTAACGTCGGATGAGCAGTTCTTC
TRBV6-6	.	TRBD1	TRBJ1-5	CASSAGTGGQPQHF	TGTGCCAGCAGTGCCGGGACAGGCGGGCAGCCCCAGCATTTT
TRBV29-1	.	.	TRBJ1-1	CSGGETEGAFF	TGCAGCGGCGGAGAGACCGAAGGAGCTTTCTTT
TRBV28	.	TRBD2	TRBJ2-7	CASSIEAGGTYEQYF	TGTGCCAGCAGTATCGAAGCGGGAGGCACCTACGAGCAGTACTTC
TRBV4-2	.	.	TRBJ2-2	CASSQGLGQGTTGELFF	TGTGCCAGCAGCCAAGGCTTAGGGCAGGGCACGACCGGGGAGCTGTTTTTT
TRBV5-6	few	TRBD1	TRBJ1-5	CASSTTGGNQPQHF	TGTGCCAGCAGCACCACAGGGGGAAATCAGCCCCAGCATTTT
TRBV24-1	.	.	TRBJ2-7	CATSPTGSYEQYF	TGTGCCACCAGCCCGACAGGTAGCTACGAGCAGTACTTC
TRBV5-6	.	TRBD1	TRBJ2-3	CASSQDREVDTQYF	TGTGCCAGCAGCCAGGACAGGGAGGTTGATACGCAGTATTTT
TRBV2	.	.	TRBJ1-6	CASSRSGSYNSPLHF	TGTGCCAGCAGTCGATCAGGCTCCTATAATTCACCCCTCCACTTT
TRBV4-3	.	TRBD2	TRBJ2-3	CASSQELSGRPADTQYF	TGCGCCAGCAGCCAAGAGCTTAGCGGGAGGCCCGCGGATACGCAGTATTTT
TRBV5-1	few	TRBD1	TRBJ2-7	CASSTGTGGYEQYF	TGCGCCAGCAGCACCGGGACAGGGGGTTACGAGCAGTACTTC
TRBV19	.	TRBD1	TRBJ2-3	CASSIQDRGSDTQYF	TGTGCCAGTAGTATACAGGACAGGGGATCAGATACGCAGTATTTT
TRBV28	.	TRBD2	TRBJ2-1	CASSPWGSGRDNEQFF	TGTGCCAGCAGCCCTTGGGGTAGCGGGAGGGACAATGAGCAGTTCTTC
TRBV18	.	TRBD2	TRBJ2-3	CASSPLAGGPQDTQYF	TGTGCCAGCTCCCCATTAGCGGGAGGGCCCCAAGATACGCAGTATTTT